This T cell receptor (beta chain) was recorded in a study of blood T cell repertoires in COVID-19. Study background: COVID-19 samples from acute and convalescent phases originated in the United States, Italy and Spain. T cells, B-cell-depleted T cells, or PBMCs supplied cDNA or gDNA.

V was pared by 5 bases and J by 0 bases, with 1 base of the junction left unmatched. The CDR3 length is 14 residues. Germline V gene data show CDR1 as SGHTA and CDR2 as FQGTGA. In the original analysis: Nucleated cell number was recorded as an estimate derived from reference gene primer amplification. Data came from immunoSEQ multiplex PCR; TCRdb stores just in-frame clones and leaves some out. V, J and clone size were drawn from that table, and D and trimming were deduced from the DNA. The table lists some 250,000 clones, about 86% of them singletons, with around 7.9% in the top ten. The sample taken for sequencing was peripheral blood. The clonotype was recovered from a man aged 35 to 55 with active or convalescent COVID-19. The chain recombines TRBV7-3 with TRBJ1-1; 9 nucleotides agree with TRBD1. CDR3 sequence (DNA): TGTGCCAGCAGCACAGGGGGCCTGAACACTGAAGCTTTCTTT. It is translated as CASSTGGLNTEAFF.